One TCR beta chain is described in this entry. These data come from a study of OX40 agonist ivuxolimab in advanced cancers. Study as a whole: While on treatment, patients had intravenous ivuxolimab at 0.01 to 10 mg/kg every 2 weeks. People who had prior anti-PD-1, anti-PD-L1 or anti-CTLA-4 therapy could take part, and 40% had some.

The method was immunoSEQ multiplex PCR; TCRdb's version includes in-frame clones alone and lacks a portion of them. The table has roughly 40,000 clones, about 87% seen once. Autoimmune disease history or systemic immunosuppression led to patients being barred. Germline-derived CDR1 and CDR2 are SEHNR and FQNEAQ (reference sequence). This CDR3 comprises 15 residues. Trimming took off 5 bases at V and 4 bases at J, with 16 bases between the two ends. The rearrangement links TRBV7-9 to TRBJ2-3; D uncertain. This material consisted of CD4+ or CD8+ T cells sorted from blood, taken in a trial of the OX40 agonist ivuxolimab. The receptor comes from an adult with an advanced solid tumor such as melanoma, head and neck, liver or kidney cancer. CDR3 sequence reads: CASSPKVRLADTQYF. In DNA form, the CDR3 reads TGTGCCAGCAGCCCAAAGGTGAGACTGGCAGATACGCAGTATTTT.